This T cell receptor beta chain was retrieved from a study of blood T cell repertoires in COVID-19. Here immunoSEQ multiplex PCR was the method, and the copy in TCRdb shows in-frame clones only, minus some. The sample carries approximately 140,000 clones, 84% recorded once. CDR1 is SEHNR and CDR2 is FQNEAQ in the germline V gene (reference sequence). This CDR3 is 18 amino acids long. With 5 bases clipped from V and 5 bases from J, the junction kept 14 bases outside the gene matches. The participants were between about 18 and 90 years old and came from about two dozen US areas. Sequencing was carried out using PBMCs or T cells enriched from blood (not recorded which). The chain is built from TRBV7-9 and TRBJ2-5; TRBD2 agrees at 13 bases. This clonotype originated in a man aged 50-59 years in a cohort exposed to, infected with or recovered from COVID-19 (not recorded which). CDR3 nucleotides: TGTGCCAGCAGCCCCCCGTCCGGACTAGCGGGAGTAGCCGAGACCCAGTACTTC. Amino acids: CASSPPSGLAGVAETQYF. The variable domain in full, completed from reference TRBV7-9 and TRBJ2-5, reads DTGVSQNPRHKITKRGQNVTFRCDPISEHNRLYWYRQTLGQGPEFLTYFQNEAQLEKSRLLSDRFSAERPKGSFSTLEIQRTEQGDSAMYLCASSPPSGLAGVAETQYFGPGTRLLVL.